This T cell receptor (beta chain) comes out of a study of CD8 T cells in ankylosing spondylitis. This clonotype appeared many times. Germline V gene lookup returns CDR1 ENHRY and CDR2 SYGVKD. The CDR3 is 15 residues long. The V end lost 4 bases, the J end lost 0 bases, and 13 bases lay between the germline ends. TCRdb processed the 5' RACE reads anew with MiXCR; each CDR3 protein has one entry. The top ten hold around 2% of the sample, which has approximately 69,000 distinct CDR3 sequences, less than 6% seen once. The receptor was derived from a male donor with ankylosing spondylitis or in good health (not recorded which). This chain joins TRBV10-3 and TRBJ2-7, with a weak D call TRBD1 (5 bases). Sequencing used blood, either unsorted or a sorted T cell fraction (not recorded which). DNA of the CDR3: TGTGCCATCAGTGTGGGGCCGGCGAGCTCCTACGAGCAGTACTTC. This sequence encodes CAISVGPASSYEQYF.